The entry that follows covers one T cell receptor (beta chain) sequence. The data are from a study of blood T cell repertoires in COVID-19. Study processing details: Nucleated cell number was recorded as an estimate derived from reference gene primer amplification. TCRdb keeps only in-frame clones here, not all; method: immunoSEQ multiplex PCR. D and trimming come from the DNA, and the V and J calls and clone size come from that table. This repertoire shows roughly 230,000 clones, around 82% found once; its top ten account for about 3.5%. The receptor comes from a man aged 45-60 years who had recovered from COVID-19. Sequencing used PBMCs or T cells enriched from blood (not recorded which).

CDR3 DNA sequence: TGTGCCAGTAGTAGGGATCCGGGGGGCGGCGAGCAGTACTTC. It encodes CASSRDPGGGEQYF. The V call is TRBV19, the J call TRBJ2-7; D perhaps matches TRBD2 (7 bases). Deletions cut 4 bases from V and 6 bases from J, with 16 bases between. CDR1 and CDR2 (germline): LNHDA, SQIVND (reference sequence). The CDR3 extends over 14 amino acids.